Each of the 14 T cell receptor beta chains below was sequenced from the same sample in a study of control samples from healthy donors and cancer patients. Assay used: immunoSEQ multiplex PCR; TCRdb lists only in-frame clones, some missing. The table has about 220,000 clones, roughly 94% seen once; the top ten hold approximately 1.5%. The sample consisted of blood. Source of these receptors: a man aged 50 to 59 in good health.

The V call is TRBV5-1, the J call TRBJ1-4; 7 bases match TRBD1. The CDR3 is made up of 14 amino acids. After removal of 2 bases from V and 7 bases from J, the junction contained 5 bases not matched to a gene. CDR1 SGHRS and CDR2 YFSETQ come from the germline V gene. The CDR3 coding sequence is TGCGCCAGCAGCTTACAGGGGTACGGTGAAAAACTGTTTTTT. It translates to CASSLQGYGEKLFF.

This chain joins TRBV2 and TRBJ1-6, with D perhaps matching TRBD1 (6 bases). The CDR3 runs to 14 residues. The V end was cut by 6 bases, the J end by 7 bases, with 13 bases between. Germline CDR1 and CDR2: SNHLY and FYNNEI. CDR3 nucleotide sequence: TGTGCCAGCAGCGGGACAAGGGACAATTCACCCCTCCACTTT. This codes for CASSGTRDNSPLHF.

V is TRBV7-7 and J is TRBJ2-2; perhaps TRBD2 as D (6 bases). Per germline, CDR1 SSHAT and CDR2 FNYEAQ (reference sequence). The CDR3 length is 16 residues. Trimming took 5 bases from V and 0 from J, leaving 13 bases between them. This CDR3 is CASSRGGLANTGELFF. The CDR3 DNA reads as TGTGCCAGCAGCCGGGGAGGACTCGCGAACACCGGGGAGCTGTTTTTT.

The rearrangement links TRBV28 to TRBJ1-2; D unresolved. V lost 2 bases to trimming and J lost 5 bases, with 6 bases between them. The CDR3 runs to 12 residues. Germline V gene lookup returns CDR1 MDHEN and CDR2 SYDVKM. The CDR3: CASSLEAYGYTF. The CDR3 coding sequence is TGTGCCAGCAGTTTAGAGGCTTATGGCTACACCTTC.

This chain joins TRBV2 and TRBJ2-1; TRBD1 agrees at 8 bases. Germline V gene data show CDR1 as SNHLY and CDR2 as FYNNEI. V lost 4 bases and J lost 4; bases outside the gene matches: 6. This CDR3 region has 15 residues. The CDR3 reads CASSGQGSSYNEQFF. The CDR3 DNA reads TGTGCCAGCAGTGGACAGGGGTCCAGTTACAATGAGCAGTTCTTC. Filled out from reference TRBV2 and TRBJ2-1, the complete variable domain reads EPEVTQTPSHQVTQMGQEVILRCVPISNHLYFYWYRQILGQKVEFLVSFYNNEISEKSEIFDDQFSVERPDGSNFTLKIRSTKLEDSAMYFCASSGQGSSYNEQFFGPGTRLTVL.

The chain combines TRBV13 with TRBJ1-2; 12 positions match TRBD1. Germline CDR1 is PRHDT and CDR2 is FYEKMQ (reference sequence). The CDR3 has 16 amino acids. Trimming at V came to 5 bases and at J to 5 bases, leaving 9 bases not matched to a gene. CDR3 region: CASSTRDRGPEYGYTF. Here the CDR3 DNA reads TGTGCCAGCAGCACCCGGGACAGGGGGCCAGAGTATGGCTACACCTTC.

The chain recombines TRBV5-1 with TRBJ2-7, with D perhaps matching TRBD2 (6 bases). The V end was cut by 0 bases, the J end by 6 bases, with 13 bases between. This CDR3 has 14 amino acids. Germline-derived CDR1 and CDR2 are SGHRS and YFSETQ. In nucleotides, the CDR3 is TGCGCCAGCAGCTTGGATCCGGGGGTAGGCGAGCAGTACGTC. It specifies CASSLDPGVGEQYV.

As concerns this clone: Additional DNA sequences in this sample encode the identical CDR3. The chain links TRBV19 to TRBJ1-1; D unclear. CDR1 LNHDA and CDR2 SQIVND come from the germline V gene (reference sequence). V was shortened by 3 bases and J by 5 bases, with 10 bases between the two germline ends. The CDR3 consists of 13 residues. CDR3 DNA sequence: TGTGCCAGTAGTATTTCCGGGAGGACTGAAGCTTTCTTT. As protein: CASSISGRTEAFF. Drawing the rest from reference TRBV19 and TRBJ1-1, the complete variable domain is DGGITQSPKYLFRKEGQNVTLSCEQNLNHDAMYWYRQDPGQGLRLIYYSQIVNDFQKGDIAEGYSVSREKKESFPLTVTSAQKNPTAFYLCASSISGRTEAFFGQGTRLTVV.

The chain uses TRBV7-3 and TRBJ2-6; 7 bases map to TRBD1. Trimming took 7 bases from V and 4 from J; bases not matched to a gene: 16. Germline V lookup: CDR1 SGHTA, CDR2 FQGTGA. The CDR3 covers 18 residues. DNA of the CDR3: TGTGCCAGCAACCTGAACAGGGGTCTAAATTCCGGGGCCAACGTCCTGACTTTC. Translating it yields CASNLNRGLNSGANVLTF.

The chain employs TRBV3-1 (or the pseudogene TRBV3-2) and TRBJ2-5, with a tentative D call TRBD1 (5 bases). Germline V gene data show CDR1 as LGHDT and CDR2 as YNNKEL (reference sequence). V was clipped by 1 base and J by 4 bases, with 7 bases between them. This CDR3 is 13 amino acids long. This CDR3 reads CASSQVGVETQYF. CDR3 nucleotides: TGTGCCAGCAGCCAAGTAGGGGTAGAGACCCAGTACTTC.

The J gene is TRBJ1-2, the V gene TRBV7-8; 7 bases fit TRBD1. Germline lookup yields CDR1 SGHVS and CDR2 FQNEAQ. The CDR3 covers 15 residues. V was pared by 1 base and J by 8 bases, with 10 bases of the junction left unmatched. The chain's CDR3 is CASSLERQGLGGYTF. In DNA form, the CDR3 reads TGTGCCAGCAGCTTAGAGCGACAGGGTTTGGGAGGCTACACCTTC.

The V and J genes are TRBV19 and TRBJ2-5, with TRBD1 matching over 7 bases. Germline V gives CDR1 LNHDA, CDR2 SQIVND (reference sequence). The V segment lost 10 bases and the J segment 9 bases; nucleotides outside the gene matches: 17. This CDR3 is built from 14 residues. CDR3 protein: CATSKGAAIGPQYF. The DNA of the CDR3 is TGTGCCACCAGTAAGGGGGCGGCTATCGGGCCCCAGTACTTC.

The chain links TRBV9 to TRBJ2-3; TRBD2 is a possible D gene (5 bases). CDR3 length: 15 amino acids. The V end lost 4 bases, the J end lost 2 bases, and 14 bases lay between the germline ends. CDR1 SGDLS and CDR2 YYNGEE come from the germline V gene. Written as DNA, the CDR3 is TGTGCCAGCAGCCCCCGGGGTAGGATCACAGATACGCAGTATTTT. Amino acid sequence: CASSPRGRITDTQYF.

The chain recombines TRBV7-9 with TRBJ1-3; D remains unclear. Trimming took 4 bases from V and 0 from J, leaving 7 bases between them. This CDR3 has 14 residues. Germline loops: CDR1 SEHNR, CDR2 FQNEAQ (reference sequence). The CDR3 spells CASSSGSSGNTIYF. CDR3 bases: TGTGCCAGCAGCTCAGGATCCTCTGGAAACACCATATATTTT. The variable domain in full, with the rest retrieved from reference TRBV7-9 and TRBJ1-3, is DTGVSQNPRHKITKRGQNVTFRCDPISEHNRLYWYRQTLGQGPEFLTYFQNEAQLEKSRLLSDRFSAERPKGSFSTLEIQRTEQGDSAMYLCASSSGSSGNTIYFGEGSWLTVV.